Listed below are T cell receptor beta chains from one sample, sequenced in a study of cytomegalovirus exposure and HLA in healthy donors. Generated by immunoSEQ multiplex PCR, the TCRdb table keeps only in-frame clones and is missing some. Altogether hundreds of thousands of clones are present, more than 60% being singletons, with the ten largest covering under 0.25%. The specimen was PBMCs. These receptors were obtained from a girl aged 2 to 9 in good health and CMV-seronegative. Each CDR3 is given with its conserved first and last residue. D genes are given only for firm matches. Some rows have no size entry. The others give once, few or many, or a class for an expanded clone.

>TRBV6-5|15|NA|TRBJ2-3|few
CASSYDGRVSDTQYF
TGTGCCAGCAGTTACGACGGGCGGGTTTCAGATACGCAGTATTTT
>TRBV6-1|15|TRBD2|TRBJ2-1|NA
CASSQTGLPINEQFF
TGTGCCAGCAGTCAGACGGGACTACCCATCAATGAGCAGTTCTTC
>TRBV28|12|NA|TRBJ2-5|NA
CASSLDIETQYF
TGTGCCAGCAGTTTGGACATCGAGACCCAGTACTTC
>TRBV7-6|14|NA|TRBJ2-7|NA
CASRPRRGGREQYF
TGTGCCAGCAGACCCAGGCGGGGCGGACGCGAGCAGTACTTC
>TRBV7-9|14|TRBD1|TRBJ2-7|NA
CASSPPGQSYEQYF
TGTGCCAGCAGCCCTCCGGGACAGAGCTACGAGCAGTACTTC
>TRBV29-1|14|TRBD2|TRBJ2-2|NA
CSVSGSRYTGELFF
TGCAGCGTTAGCGGGAGTAGGTACACCGGGGAGCTGTTTTTT
>TRBV25-1|18|TRBD1|TRBJ1-1|NA
CASRSTGTGRRGNTEAFF
TGTGCCAGCAGATCAACCGGGACAGGGCGTCGAGGAAACACTGAAGCTTTCTTT
>TRBV6-1|14|TRBD2|TRBJ2-7|NA
CASSAGTTLYEQYF
TGTGCCAGCAGTGCGGGGACTACACTCTACGAGCAGTACTTC
>TRBV2|13|TRBD1|TRBJ2-5|few
CASSRDRAETQYF
TGTGCCAGCAGTCGCGACAGGGCAGAGACCCAGTACTTC
>TRBV19|15|TRBD2|TRBJ2-1|NA
CASSLERELVNEQFF
TGTGCCAGTAGTCTTGAGCGGGAGCTGGTTAATGAGCAGTTCTTC
>TRBV6-1|14|TRBD1|TRBJ1-5|NA
CASHRDRGIQPQHF
TGTGCCAGCCACCGGGACAGGGGGATTCAGCCCCAGCATTTT
>TRBV6-1|14|TRBD2|TRBJ2-1|NA
CASSWIAGANEQFF
TGTGCCAGCAGTTGGATAGCGGGAGCAAATGAGCAGTTCTTC
>TRBV4-1|14|NA|TRBJ1-2|NA
CASSQDQGNYGYTF
TGCGCCAGCAGCCAAGATCAGGGGAACTATGGCTACACCTTC
>TRBV12-5|14|NA|TRBJ1-2|NA
CASGFGSPNYGYTF
TGTGCTAGTGGTTTCGGGTCCCCCAACTATGGCTACACCTTC
>TRBV30|15|TRBD2|TRBJ2-3|few
CACRSGRFSTDTQYF
TGTGCCTGCAGAAGCGGGAGGTTTAGCACAGATACGCAGTATTTT
>TRBV19|11|NA|TRBJ1-2|once
CASTFRDGYTF
TGTGCCAGTACCTTTCGGGATGGCTACACCTTC
>TRBV7-2|14|NA|TRBJ1-5|NA
CASSLTGINQPQHF
TGTGCCAGCAGCTTGACGGGTATCAATCAGCCCCAGCATTTT
>TRBV5-5|15|TRBD1|TRBJ2-5|NA
CASSSWDRQEETQYF
TGTGCCAGCAGCTCTTGGGACAGGCAAGAAGAGACCCAGTACTTC
>TRBV7-9|16|TRBD1|TRBJ1-3|NA
CASSFAIGQDLNTIYF
TGTGCCAGCAGCTTCGCAATCGGACAGGACTTAAACACCATATATTTT
>TRBV5-4|14|NA|TRBJ1-2|NA
CASSLGGDYYGYTF
TGTGCCAGCAGCTTGGGGGGGGATTACTATGGCTACACCTTC
>TRBV10-3|13|TRBD1|TRBJ2-7|NA
CATRPGQSYEQYF
TGTGCCACCAGACCGGGACAGAGTTACGAGCAGTACTTC
>TRBV10-3|15|NA|TRBJ2-7|NA
CAISEIIRGSYEQYF
TGTGCCATCAGTGAAATTATAAGGGGTTCCTACGAGCAGTACTTC
>TRBV20-1|11|NA|TRBJ1-4|NA
CSSWGDEKLFF
TGCAGTTCTTGGGGCGATGAAAAACTGTTTTTT
>TRBV12-5|13|NA|TRBJ1-3|NA
CASGTLRQNTIYF
TGTGCTAGTGGAACCCTGCGACAGAACACCATATATTTT